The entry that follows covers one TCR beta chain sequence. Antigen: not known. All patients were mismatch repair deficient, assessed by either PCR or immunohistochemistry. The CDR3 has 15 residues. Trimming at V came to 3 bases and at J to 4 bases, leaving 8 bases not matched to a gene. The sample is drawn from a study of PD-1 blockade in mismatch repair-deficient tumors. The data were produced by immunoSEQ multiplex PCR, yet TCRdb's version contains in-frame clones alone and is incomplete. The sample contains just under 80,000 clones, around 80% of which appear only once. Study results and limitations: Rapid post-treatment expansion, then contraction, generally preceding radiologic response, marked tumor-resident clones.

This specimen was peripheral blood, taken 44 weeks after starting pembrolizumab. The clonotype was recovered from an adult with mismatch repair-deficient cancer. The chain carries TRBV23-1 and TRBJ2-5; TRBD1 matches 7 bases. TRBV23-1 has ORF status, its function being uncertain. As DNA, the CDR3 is TGCGCCAGCAGTCATACCGAGGGACAGAGAGAGACCCAGTACTTC. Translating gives CASSHTEGQRETQYF.